Sequencing of this T cell receptor (beta chain) was carried out in a study of cytomegalovirus exposure and HLA in healthy donors. V was cut by 5 bases and J by 6 bases, with 16 bases left in between. Germline V CDR1 and CDR2: LGHNA, YSLEER. This CDR3 is 14 amino acids long. Using immunoSEQ multiplex PCR, the repertoire was profiled, and TCRdb retains in-frame clones only, with some absent. The data contain under 85,000 clones, around 94% of them singletons. Notes on the study in general: Cytomegalovirus-associated status was assigned to about 160 TCR beta chains. CMV antigen specificity was confirmed in vitro for a few CMV-associated chains.

Notes on this clone: Its specificity is not known.

This sequence was found in a young woman in good health and CMV-seropositive. Sequenced input: PBMCs. V and J are TRBV4-3 and TRBJ1-2; possible D gene TRBD1, 5 bases. CDR3 region: CASSSVVAGNGYTF. For the CDR3, the DNA is TGCGCCAGCAGCTCAGTGGTGGCAGGGAATGGCTACACCTTC.